This T cell receptor (beta chain) was retrieved from a study of early T cells in non-severe SARS-CoV-2 infection. Study context: It was bulk RNA from unsorted whole blood that was sequenced, and the chains were unpaired.

Unique molecular identifiers were added to individual cDNA molecules. TCRdb called the 5' RACE reads again in MiXCR, with one record for every CDR3 protein. The profile shows about 50,000 distinct CDR3 sequences, less than 15% of them singletons. There are 17 residues in the CDR3. CDR1 is SNHLY, CDR2 FYNNEI, per germline. With V trimmed by 6 bases and J by 3 bases, 15 bases remained unmatched. This clonotype occurred many times. Antigen: not known. Study conclusions and caveats: VDJdb matching, biased toward anti-spike CD8 responses, missed private and CD4 specificities.

The TCR originated in an adult who was a healthcare worker with PCR-confirmed SARS-CoV-2 infection or an uninfected control (not recorded which). The chain joins TRBV2 to TRBJ1-1; 8 nucleotides agree with TRBD1. Sequenced input: whole blood. The CDR3: CASSFGTGALLDTEAFF. The CDR3 region has the DNA TGTGCCAGCAGCTTCGGGACAGGCGCCTTGCTGGACACTGAAGCTTTCTTT.